The 20 T cell receptor beta chains below were found in one sample sequenced in a study of neurological immune-mediated disorders. One entry per CDR3 protein results from TCRdb running MiXCR on the 5' RACE reads. The sample comprises just over 50,000 distinct CDR3 sequences, approximately 3.3% of which are singletons, and around 5.6% rests with the top ten. Specimen: PBMCs. The receptors shown here come from a middle-aged man with multiple sclerosis.

This clonotype was detected only a few times. V usage is TRBV7-2 and J usage is TRBJ2-1, with 9 bases fitting TRBD2. The CDR3 is made up of 18 amino acids. The junction had 10 bases not matched to a gene; V was cut back by 1 base and J by 3 bases. CDR1 and CDR2 (germline): SGHTA, FQGNSA. CDR3 region: CASSLDQTGGGGYNEQFF. The CDR3 DNA reads as TGTGCCAGCAGCTTAGATCAGACTGGCGGGGGGGGCTACAATGAGCAGTTCTTC.

This clonotype was recorded at least ten times. The CDR3 nucleotides read TGTGCCAGCAGCTTTCAGGGGGCGATCGACACTGAAGCTTTCTTT. Amino acids: CASSFQGAIDTEAFF. The chain uses TRBV5-5 and TRBJ1-1; 8 bases map to TRBD1. J lost 3 bases, V lost 2 bases, and 6 bases had no gene match. The CDR3 covers 15 residues. Germline V gives CDR1 SGHKS, CDR2 YYEKEE (reference sequence).

This clonotype was seen at least ten times. This chain links TRBV7-3 with TRBJ2-3; 9 bases are a match to TRBD2. The germline V gene has CDR1 SGHTA and CDR2 FQGTGA. J gave up 4 bases and V 5 bases, and 4 bases lay outside the gene matches. CDR3 size: 14 residues. CDR3 coding DNA: TGTGCCAGCAGCACGGGGACTAGCCCAGATACGCAGTATTTT. Its protein product is CASSTGTSPDTQYF.

There are many counts of this clonotype. This sequence joins TRBV16 and TRBJ1-1, with D perhaps matching TRBD1 (5 bases). CDR1 KGHSY and CDR2 FQNENV come from the germline V gene. V dropped 0 bases and J dropped 8 bases, with 10 bases sitting between them. This CDR3 spans 13 amino acids. This CDR3 reads CASSQSAQGEAFF. The CDR3 nucleotides are TGTGCCAGCAGCCAATCCGCGCAGGGCGAAGCTTTCTTT.

This clonotype was counted at least ten times. The chain uses TRBV30 and TRBJ2-7, with a tentative D call TRBD1 (6 bases). Germline loops: CDR1 GTSNPN, CDR2 SVGIG (reference sequence). V was pared by 3 bases and J by 3 bases, with 15 bases between. The CDR3 spans 14 residues. CDR3 bases: TGTGCCTGGAGCACAGGGTCCCGGTACTACGAGCAGTACTTC. Translation: CAWSTGSRYYEQYF.

This clonotype was picked up many times. The rearrangement uses TRBV3-1 and TRBJ1-3, with no clear D. Trimming stripped 5 bases from V and 0 bases from J, with 14 bases between. Germline CDR1 is LGHDT and CDR2 is YNNKEL (reference sequence). The CDR3 has 16 amino acids. The CDR3 DNA is TGTGCCAGCAGCTCGTGGACCTCTGCCTCTGGAAACACCATATATTTT. Its protein is CASSSWTSASGNTIYF.

This clonotype was detected many times. The V call is TRBV7-3, the J call TRBJ2-3, with D uncertain. The CDR3 sequence is 17 residues long. Trimming took off 2 bases at V and 0 bases at J, with 15 bases between the two ends. Germline V gene lookup returns CDR1 SGHTA and CDR2 FQGTGA. The CDR3 loop reads CASSLYPGIPSTDTQYF. The DNA of the CDR3 is TGTGCCAGCAGCTTATATCCCGGAATCCCTAGCACAGATACGCAGTATTTT.

This clonotype was counted at least ten times. The CDR3: CASRKTGHVVNTEAFF. CDR3 nucleotide sequence: TGTGCCTCCAGAAAGACAGGCCACGTCGTGAACACTGAAGCTTTCTTT. The V gene is TRBV10-3, the J gene TRBJ1-1, with TRBD1 as a possible D gene (6 bases). With 11 bases removed from V and 0 bases from J, the gap between germline ends came to 22 bases. Germline V gives CDR1 ENHRY, CDR2 SYGVKD. The CDR3 consists of 16 residues.

This clonotype was detected many times. This chain joins TRBV7-9 and TRBJ2-1; D is perhaps TRBD2 (5 bases). Germline V gene sequence: CDR1 SEHNR, CDR2 FQNEAQ (reference sequence). Trimming removed 2 bases at V and 8 bases at J, with 10 bases between. This CDR3 is 13 amino acids long. The CDR3 reads CASSLLEEHEQFF. The CDR3 DNA reads TGTGCCAGCAGCTTATTGGAGGAACATGAGCAGTTCTTC.

This clonotype appeared many times. This sequence joins TRBV20-1 and TRBJ2-3; D is unclear. This CDR3 region has 14 residues. Looked up from germline, CDR1 is DFQATT and CDR2 is SNEGSKA (reference sequence). The V gene lost 6 bases and the J gene lost 0 bases, with 13 bases spanning the gap. CDR3 in amino acids: CSAPSGVSTDTQYF. The CDR3 DNA sequence: TGCAGTGCCCCGAGTGGGGTAAGCACAGATACGCAGTATTTT.

This clonotype was seen at least ten times. The CDR3 reads CASNPGLLNTEAFF. DNA for the CDR3: TGTGCCAGCAACCCGGGACTTTTAAACACTGAAGCTTTCTTT. V and J are TRBV12-3 or TRBV12-4 and TRBJ1-1, with D possibly TRBD1 on 5 matching bases. The CDR3 loop spans 14 amino acids. With 7 bases removed from V and 2 bases from J, the gap between germline ends came to 14 bases.

This clonotype was found a few times. The chain links TRBV3-1 to TRBJ1-1; unclear D gene. The CDR3 length is 11 residues. Trimming took 4 bases from V and 5 from J, leaving 5 bases between them. Looked up from germline, CDR1 is LGHDT and CDR2 is YNNKEL (reference sequence). In DNA form, the CDR3 reads TGTGCCAGCAGCCTCCAAACTGAAGCTTTCTTT. Translation gives CASSLQTEAFF.

This clonotype was picked up many times. This chain joins TRBV5-5 and TRBJ2-1; TRBD2 matches 13 bases. In germline, CDR1 is SGHKS, CDR2 YYEKEE (reference sequence). V lost 0 bases and J lost 7; bases outside the gene matches: 7. The length of the CDR3 is 17 residues. The CDR3 nucleotides read TGTGCCAGCAGCTTGGGGTTGGGACTAGCGGGGATGAATGAGCAGTTCTTC. It translates to CASSLGLGLAGMNEQFF.

This clonotype was seen many times. The J gene is TRBJ2-3, the V gene TRBV6-5; D is uncertain. The CDR3 extends over 12 amino acids. V was clipped by 5 bases and J by 2 bases, with 5 bases between them. The V gene's germline CDR1 is MNHEY and CDR2 SVGAGI. Here the CDR3 DNA reads TGTGCCAGCAGTGGCAACACAGATACGCAGTATTTT. Its translation: CASSGNTDTQYF.

The chain is built from TRBV6-5 and TRBJ2-4, with 8 positions matching TRBD1. V lost 6 bases, J lost 9 bases, and 10 bases stayed unmatched. Germline V gene lookup returns CDR1 MNHEY and CDR2 SVGAGI. The CDR3 covers 14 residues. CDR3 nucleotides: TGTGCCAGCAGCGAAGGACAGGGAATCGGCATTCAGTACTTC. As protein: CASSEGQGIGIQYF.

At least ten counts were recorded for this clonotype. The CDR3: CASSLRTDNNSPLHF. The CDR3 DNA follows: TGCGCCAGCAGCTTACGGACTGATAATAATTCACCCCTCCACTTT. The chain uses TRBV5-1 and TRBJ1-6, with D unclear. The CDR3 is 15 residues long. Germline V gives CDR1 SGHRS, CDR2 YFSETQ. V lost 2 bases and J lost 5, with 11 bases in between. Full variable domain (rest looked up from reference TRBV5-1 and TRBJ1-6): KAGVTQTPRYLIKTRGQQVTLSCSPISGHRSVSWYQQTPGQGLQFLFEYFSETQRNKGNFPGRFSGRQFSNSRSEMNVSTLELGDSALYLCASSLRTDNNSPLHFGNGTRLTVT.

Many counts were recorded for this clonotype. The rearrangement joins TRBV12-3 or TRBV12-4 to TRBJ1-1; tentatively, D is TRBD1 (6 bases). Trimming took off 8 bases at V and 1 base at J, with 14 bases between the two ends. The CDR3 has 14 residues. The CDR3 loop reads CASAPTGQNTEAFF. Written as DNA, the CDR3 is TGTGCCAGCGCCCCGACAGGTCAGAACACTGAAGCTTTCTTT.

This clonotype was counted many times. The chain has TRBV27 and TRBJ1-5; D not resolved. CDR1 and CDR2 (germline): MNHEY, SMNVEV (reference sequence). V lost 5 bases and J 0 bases, leaving 11 bases between the germline ends. This CDR3 region has 15 residues. The CDR3 coding sequence is TGTGCCAGCAGTAGGAAGCTCGATAGCAATCAGCCCCAGCATTTT. Translation: CASSRKLDSNQPQHF.

This clonotype occurred many times. CDR3 nucleotides: TGCAGTGCTAGGGGACAGTTAGACCAGCCCCAGCATTTT. Protein product: CSARGQLDQPQHF. The chain combines TRBV20-1 with TRBJ1-5; the match to TRBD1 covers 7 bases. The CDR3 covers 13 residues. V lost 3 bases, J lost 7 bases, and 6 bases stayed unmatched. Germline values: CDR1 DFQATT, CDR2 SNEGSKA (reference sequence).

Notes on this clonotype: Germline is not matched at one junction end, which may reflect a read error. The chain couples TRBV16 to TRBJ1-5, with D unresolved. The CDR3 totals 14 residues. CDR1 and CDR2 from the germline V gene are KGHSY and FQNENV. CDR3 residues: CASSPQRGNQPQNF. DNA for the CDR3: TGTGCCAGCAGCCCCCAGCGGGGTAATCAGCCCCAGAATTTT.